Below, 20 T cell receptor beta chains from the same sample are listed, as sequenced in a study of blood T cell repertoires in COVID-19. Profiled with immunoSEQ multiplex PCR; TCRdb holds only in-frame clones, not every one. This table holds 150,000 or so clones, around 80% found once. Material: peripheral blood. The origin of the receptors is a human donor with acute or convalescent COVID-19. The donor label of this sample is uncertain.

This clone appeared once. This chain uses TRBV5-1 with TRBJ1-3; 8 bases agree with TRBD1. This CDR3 region has 18 residues. Trimming removed 4 bases from V and 0 bases from J; junction bases left unmatched: 12. In germline, CDR1 is SGHRS, CDR2 YFSETQ. Here the CDR3 reads CASSSSGGRGSSGNTIYF. The CDR3 DNA reads as TGCGCCAGCAGCAGTTCAGGGGGCCGGGGAAGCTCTGGAAACACCATATATTTT.

CDR3 coding DNA: TGCGCCAGCAGCCGACTAGCGGGGGAGGAAGAGACCCAGTACTTC. Encoded protein: CASSRLAGEEETQYF. The chain employs TRBV5-1 and TRBJ2-5; 12 nucleotides agree with TRBD2. J was trimmed by 3 bases and V by 4 bases; bases with no gene match: 4. The CDR3 has 15 amino acids. CDR1 is SGHRS and CDR2 is YFSETQ in the germline V gene.

The chain joins TRBV30 to TRBJ1-5; D is unresolved. Germline values: CDR1 GTSNPN, CDR2 SVGIG (reference sequence). This CDR3 has 13 amino acids. Trimming took off 2 bases at V and 10 bases at J, with 15 bases between the two ends. The CDR3 region has the DNA TGTGCCTGGAGTATCGATCAACCGGGACCCCAGCATTTT. Translated: CAWSIDQPGPQHF.

With respect to this clone: Other DNA sequences in this sample translate to the same CDR3. The chain has TRBV7-2 and TRBJ1-2, with 9 bases lining up with TRBD1. The germline CDR1 and CDR2 sequences are SGHTA and FQGNSA. The CDR3 is 15 amino acids. The junction had 5 bases not matched to a gene; V was cut back by 6 bases and J by 0 bases. The CDR3 protein is CASSLGTGPNYGYTF. The CDR3 nucleotides read TGTGCCAGCAGTCTCGGGACAGGGCCTAACTATGGCTACACCTTC.

The chain carries TRBV5-1 and TRBJ2-1; the D gene is possibly TRBD1 (6 bases). Germline CDR1 reads SGHRS; CDR2 reads YFSETQ. This CDR3 contains 16 residues. Deletions cut 7 bases from V and 0 bases from J, with 17 bases between. The CDR3 reads CASAEQGSPSYNEQFF. The CDR3 DNA sequence: TGCGCCAGCGCTGAACAGGGCTCTCCCTCCTACAATGAGCAGTTCTTC.

V usage is TRBV28 and J usage is TRBJ1-4; tentative D call: TRBD1 (5 bases). Germline V lookup: CDR1 MDHEN, CDR2 SYDVKM. Trimming took 8 bases from V and 6 from J, leaving 16 bases between them. The CDR3 consists of 14 residues. CDR3: CASFGGGRYEKLFF. The CDR3 DNA reads TGTGCCAGCTTCGGGGGAGGGAGGTATGAAAAACTGTTTTTT.

V gene TRBV10-3 combines with J gene TRBJ1-5; TRBD1 agrees at 7 bases. The CDR3 extends over 14 amino acids. V shed 5 bases, J shed 4 bases, and the junction held 5 bases outside the gene matches. The germline V gene has CDR1 ENHRY and CDR2 SYGVKD. Here the CDR3 DNA reads TGTGCCATCAGTATATCAGGGGGAAATCAGCCCCAGCATTTT. Protein product: CAISISGGNQPQHF.

The rearrangement uses TRBV2 and TRBJ1-2; 11 bases match TRBD1. The CDR3 has 17 residues. The germline CDR1 and CDR2 sequences are SNHLY and FYNNEI. V dropped 0 bases and J dropped 2; count of bases not matched to a gene: 5. The CDR3: CASSEAVGQGANYGYTF. CDR3 bases: TGTGCCAGCAGTGAAGCAGTCGGACAGGGGGCCAACTATGGCTACACCTTC. Drawing the rest from reference TRBV2 and TRBJ1-2, the complete variable domain is EPEVTQTPSHQVTQMGQEVILRCVPISNHLYFYWYRQILGQKVEFLVSFYNNEISEKSEIFDDQFSVERPDGSNFTLKIRSTKLEDSAMYFCASSEAVGQGANYGYTFGSGTRLTVV.

The chain has TRBV28 and TRBJ2-7; tentatively, D is TRBD2 (6 bases). This CDR3 spans 14 amino acids. The germline CDR1 and CDR2 sequences are MDHEN and SYDVKM. V lost 3 bases and J lost 4, with 13 bases in between. This CDR3 reads CASSFWRGNYEQYF. The CDR3 DNA reads as TGTGCCAGCAGTTTTTGGAGGGGTAATTACGAGCAGTACTTC.

The J gene is TRBJ2-7, the V gene TRBV9; D might be TRBD1 (7 bases). V lost 6 bases and J 2 bases, leaving 15 bases between the germline ends. Per the germline V gene, CDR1 is SGDLS and CDR2 is YYNGEE. The CDR3 runs to 14 residues. The CDR3 sequence is CASILRGDAYEQYF. CDR3 coding DNA: TGTGCCAGCATCCTCAGGGGGGATGCCTACGAGCAGTACTTC.

The chain is built from TRBV5-6 and TRBJ1-1, with TRBD1 as a possible D gene (5 bases). V was shortened by 0 bases and J by 2 bases, with 14 bases between the two germline ends. The CDR3 totals 16 residues. Germline lookup yields CDR1 SGHDT and CDR2 YYEEEE. In DNA form, the CDR3 reads TGTGCCAGCAGCTTGGCCCCCAGGGAAGATAACACTGAAGCTTTCTTT. This encodes CASSLAPREDNTEAFF.

This clone was counted once. The CDR3 coding sequence is TGTGCCTGGAGGAAGCTCCCAGCGGGCTCCTACAATGAGCAGTTCTTC. Translated, it gives CAWRKLPAGSYNEQFF. The chain employs TRBV30 and TRBJ2-1, with D possibly matching TRBD2 (6 bases). Germline V CDR1 and CDR2: GTSNPN, SVGIG (reference sequence). The CDR3 length is 16 residues. Deletions cut 3 bases from V and 0 bases from J, with 15 bases between.

This clone came up a few times. This sequence joins TRBV5-8 and TRBJ1-1; D is possibly TRBD1 (6 bases). Germline CDR1 SGHTS, CDR2 YDEGEE. V dropped 5 bases and J dropped 4 bases, with 18 bases sitting between them. The CDR3 covers 15 residues. This CDR3 reads CASRGQGKGGTEAFF. The DNA of the CDR3 is TGTGCCAGCAGAGGGCAGGGGAAGGGTGGCACTGAAGCTTTCTTT. Looking up the rest from reference TRBV5-8 and TRBJ1-1 gives the full variable domain: EAGVTQSPTHLIKTRGQQATLRCSPISGHTSVYWYQQALGLGLQFLLWYDEGEERNRGNFPPRFSGRQFPNYSSELNVNALELEDSALYLCASRGQGKGGTEAFFGQGTRLTVV.

This chain joins TRBV3-1 (or the pseudogene TRBV3-2) and TRBJ1-2, with TRBD1 as a possible D gene (6 bases). CDR3 size: 14 residues. Germline CDR1 reads LGHDT; CDR2 reads YNNKEL (reference sequence). Between the trimmed V and J ends, which lost 0 bases and 8 bases, there was a span of 13 bases. CDR3 DNA sequence: TGTGCCAGCAGCCAAGATTTGAACAGGGAAGGCTACACCTTC. The encoded protein is CASSQDLNREGYTF.

The table lists this clone with a few counts. V usage is TRBV4-2 and J usage is TRBJ2-5, with TRBD2 matching 8 bases. Germline V gene data show CDR1 as LGHNA and CDR2 as YNFKEQ. The V segment lost 5 bases and the J segment 5 bases; nucleotides outside the gene matches: 10. The CDR3 runs 15 residues. In DNA, the CDR3 is TGTGCCAGCAGCGTTCGACTAGCGCCCGGGGAGACCCAGTACTTC. It encodes CASSVRLAPGETQYF.

V and J are TRBV3-1 (or the pseudogene TRBV3-2) and TRBJ1-5; 11 bases map to TRBD1. Germline CDR1 and CDR2: LGHDT and YNNKEL (reference sequence). V lost 4 bases, J lost 7 bases, and 3 bases stayed unmatched. This CDR3 has 14 residues. CDR3 sequence (DNA): TGTGCCAGCAGCCGGACAGGGGGCTCCCAGCCCCAGCATTTT. It codes for CASSRTGGSQPQHF.

The chain is built from TRBV5-6 and TRBJ1-2; 8 bases are shared with TRBD1. J was trimmed by 8 bases and V by 4 bases; bases with no gene match: 7. This CDR3 region has 13 residues. Germline CDR1 reads SGHDT; CDR2 reads YYEEEE. CDR3: CASSGRQGKGYTF. As DNA, the CDR3 is TGTGCCAGCAGCGGACGACAGGGGAAGGGCTACACCTTC.

V is TRBV7-6 and J is TRBJ2-3; the match to TRBD2 covers 10 bases. Germline V gene sequence: CDR1 SGHVS, CDR2 FNYEAQ. The CDR3 is made up of 15 amino acids. V trimming: 3 bases; J trimming: 0 bases; junction bases outside the gene matches: 0. CDR3 nucleotides: TGTGCCAGCAGCTTTAGCGGGGGGAGCACAGATACGCAGTATTTT. Translating gives CASSFSGGSTDTQYF.

The chain carries TRBV11-2 and TRBJ2-7; the D is unclear. Trimming shortened V by 3 bases and J by 2 bases, and 11 bases separated the two germline ends. The CDR3 runs to 14 residues. Germline lookup yields CDR1 SGHAT and CDR2 FQNNGV. DNA for the CDR3: TGTGCCAGCAGCTTCCATTATCAGGCCTACGAGCAGTACTTC. Its translation is CASSFHYQAYEQYF.

This clone came up once. The V and J genes are TRBV5-1 and TRBJ2-6; 7 nucleotides line up with TRBD1. The CDR3 is 15 amino acids. Germline CDR1 reads SGHRS; CDR2 reads YFSETQ. Germline trimming cut 0 bases from V and 13 bases from J; bases unmatched to any gene: 10. In nucleotides, the CDR3 is TGCGCCAGCAGCTTGGACAGGGGAAGCCTTCAAGTCCTGACTTTC. Translating it yields CASSLDRGSLQVLTF.